This passage covers 14 T cell receptor beta chains from one sample sequenced in a study of cytomegalovirus exposure and HLA in healthy donors. Libraries were prepared by immunoSEQ multiplex PCR; TCRdb keeps only in-frame clonotypes and omits some of them. The table lists around 200,000 clones, approximately 78% of them singletons. Material for sequencing was PBMCs. These receptors were obtained from a woman in her thirties in good health and CMV-seronegative.

The chain couples TRBV6-1 to TRBJ2-1; 7 positions agree with TRBD2. This CDR3 is 15 amino acids long. After removal of 7 bases from V and 4 bases from J, the junction contained 10 bases not matched to a gene. The germline CDR1 and CDR2 sequences are MNHNS and SASEGT. The CDR3 bases are TGTGCCAGCAAAGTCCAAGCGGGATCATACAATGAGCAGTTCTTC. As protein: CASKVQAGSYNEQFF.

The sample holds a few counts of this clone. V and J are TRBV7-2 and TRBJ2-7, with 9 bases that match TRBD2. V dropped 8 bases and J dropped 1; count of bases not matched to a gene: 3. The V gene's germline CDR1 is SGHTA and CDR2 FQGNSA. The CDR3 has 13 amino acids. In nucleotides, the CDR3 is TGTGCCAGCGGGACTAGCATATCCTACGAGCAGTACTTC. Residues: CASGTSISYEQYF. The complete variable domain, with remaining parts taken from reference TRBV7-2 and TRBJ2-7, reads GAGVSQSPSNKVTEKGKDVELRCDPISGHTALYWYRQSLGQGLEFLIYFQGNSAPDKSGLPSDRFSAERTGGSVSTLTIQRTQQEDSAVYLCASGTSISYEQYFGPGTRLTVT.

The CDR3 loop is CSVGGPTARGYTF. CDR3 coding DNA: TGCAGCGTTGGAGGGCCTACGGCAAGAGGCTACACCTTC. V usage is TRBV29-1 and J usage is TRBJ1-2, with no clear D. Per the germline V gene, CDR1 is SQVTM and CDR2 is ANQGSEA. The V gene lost 4 bases and the J gene lost 8 bases, with 17 bases spanning the gap. The CDR3 sequence is 13 residues long.

The V and J genes are TRBV9 and TRBJ2-2; 7 bases map to TRBD1. Trimming removed 0 bases from V and 2 bases from J; junction bases left unmatched: 7. The V gene's germline CDR1 is SGDLS and CDR2 YYNGEE. The CDR3 consists of 17 residues. As DNA, the CDR3 is TGTGCCAGCAGCGTAGGGACAGGTAAACTTAACACCGGGGAGCTGTTTTTT. It codes for CASSVGTGKLNTGELFF.

J is TRBJ1-6 and V is TRBV28; no firm D call. Deletions cut 6 bases from V and 6 bases from J, with 9 bases between. This CDR3 region has 13 residues. Germline values: CDR1 MDHEN, CDR2 SYDVKM. CDR3 nucleotides: TGTGCCAGCAGGTCCATTTTTAATTCACCCCTCCACTTT. Its protein is CASRSIFNSPLHF.

The rearrangement joins TRBV5-1 to TRBJ1-1, with D possibly TRBD1 on 6 matching bases. With 3 bases removed from V and 4 bases from J, the gap between germline ends came to 13 bases. The germline CDR1 and CDR2 sequences are SGHRS and YFSETQ. The CDR3 spans 14 residues. The CDR3 nucleotides are TGCGCCAGCAGCTCCCAAACAGGGTCCACTGAAGCTTTCTTT. This sequence encodes CASSSQTGSTEAFF.

The V call is TRBV9, the J call TRBJ2-2; the match to TRBD2 covers 12 bases. This CDR3 spans 17 amino acids. Losses at the gene ends were 4 bases for V and 5 bases for J; bases not matched to a gene: 9. Germline loops: CDR1 SGDLS, CDR2 YYNGEE. This chain's CDR3 is CASSRQTSGRFTGELFF. In DNA form, the CDR3 reads TGTGCCAGCAGCCGCCAGACTAGCGGGAGATTTACCGGGGAGCTGTTTTTT.

This chain links TRBV30 with TRBJ1-2; no reliable D call. Germline V gene data show CDR1 as GTSNPN and CDR2 as SVGIG (reference sequence). This CDR3 region has 11 residues. Trimming took 5 bases from V and 2 from J, leaving 6 bases between them. The CDR3 reads CAWAVNYGYTF. The CDR3 bases are TGTGCCTGGGCAGTAAACTATGGCTACACCTTC.

This clone was counted a single time. This chain connects TRBV29-1 to TRBJ1-4; D is ambiguous. Between the trimmed V and J ends, which lost 6 bases and 6 bases, there was a span of 14 bases. Per germline, CDR1 SQVTM and CDR2 ANQGSEA. The CDR3 covers 13 residues. The CDR3 bases are TGCAGCGTCGGTTTTGGCGGTGATGAAAAACTGTTTTTT. It specifies CSVGFGGDEKLFF. Using reference TRBV29-1 and TRBJ1-4 for the parts outside the CDR3, the full variable domain is SAVISQKPSRDICQRGTSLTIQCQVDSQVTMMFWYRQQPGQSLTLIATANQGSEATYESGFVIDKFPISRPNLTFSTLTVSNMSPEDSSIYLCSVGFGGDEKLFFGSGTQLSVL.

The chain uses TRBV7-8 and TRBJ2-7, with D perhaps TRBD1 (7 bases). Trimming removed 4 bases at V and 0 bases at J, with 13 bases between. The V gene's germline CDR1 is SGHVS and CDR2 FQNEAQ. The CDR3 consists of 15 residues. The CDR3 is CASSSRGDLSYEQYF. CDR3 bases: TGTGCCAGCAGCTCCAGGGGGGATCTCTCCTACGAGCAGTACTTC.

This clone was observed a few times. This chain links TRBV4-1 with TRBJ2-1; D may be TRBD2 (6 bases). This CDR3 is 17 amino acids long. The germline V gene encodes CDR1 MGHRA and CDR2 YSYEKL. V gave up 4 bases and J gave up 6 bases, with 22 bases separating them. In DNA form, the CDR3 reads TGCGCCAGCAGCCCAGTTGGGGGGAGAGGCCAGCTCAATGAGCAGTTCTTC. Translated: CASSPVGGRGQLNEQFF.

This chain joins TRBV6-5 and TRBJ1-4, with 10 bases fitting TRBD1. Germline V lookup: CDR1 MNHEY, CDR2 SVGAGI. The CDR3 has 14 amino acids. Unmatched junction bases numbered 1, after V lost 2 bases and J lost 7 bases. The CDR3 loop is CASSYRDRGEKLFF. CDR3 coding DNA: TGTGCCAGCAGTTACAGGGACAGGGGTGAAAAACTGTTTTTT.

This clone was seen more than once but under ten times. This chain connects TRBV6-1 to TRBJ2-7, with 10 bases fitting TRBD1. Per germline, CDR1 MNHNS and CDR2 SASEGT. The CDR3 spans 13 residues. Germline trimming cut 10 bases from V and 3 bases from J; bases unmatched to any gene: 6. CDR3: CATSRDRGYEQYF. CDR3 nucleotide sequence: TGTGCCACCTCTCGGGACAGGGGCTACGAGCAGTACTTC.

V is TRBV7-2 and J is TRBJ1-4; D call uncertain. Deletions cut 2 bases from V and 7 bases from J, with 8 bases between. The V gene's germline CDR1 is SGHTA and CDR2 FQGNSA. The CDR3 runs to 13 residues. The CDR3 loop is CASSLWLFEKLFF. CDR3 sequence (DNA): TGTGCCAGCAGCTTATGGCTGTTTGAAAAACTGTTTTTT. The full variable domain, with the rest looked up from reference TRBV7-2 and TRBJ1-4, is GAGVSQSPSNKVTEKGKDVELRCDPISGHTALYWYRQSLGQGLEFLIYFQGNSAPDKSGLPSDRFSAERTGGSVSTLTIQRTQQEDSAVYLCASSLWLFEKLFFGSGTQLSVL.